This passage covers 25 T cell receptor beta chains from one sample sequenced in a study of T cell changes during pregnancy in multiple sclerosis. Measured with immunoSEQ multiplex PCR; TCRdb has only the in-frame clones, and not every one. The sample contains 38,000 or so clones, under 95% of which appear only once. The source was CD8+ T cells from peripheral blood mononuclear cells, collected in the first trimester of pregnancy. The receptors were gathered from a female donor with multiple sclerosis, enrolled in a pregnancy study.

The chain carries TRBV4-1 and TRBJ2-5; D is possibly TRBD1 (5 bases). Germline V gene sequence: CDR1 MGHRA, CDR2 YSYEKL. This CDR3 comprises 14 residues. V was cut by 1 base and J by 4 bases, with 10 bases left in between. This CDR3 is CASSQGVRAETQYF. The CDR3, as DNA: TGCGCCAGCAGCCAAGGAGTCAGGGCAGAGACCCAGTACTTC.

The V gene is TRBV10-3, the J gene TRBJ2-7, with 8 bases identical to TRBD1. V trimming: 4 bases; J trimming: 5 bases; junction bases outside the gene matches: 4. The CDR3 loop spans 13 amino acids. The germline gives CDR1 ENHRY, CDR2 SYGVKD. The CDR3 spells CAISAGGNNEQYF. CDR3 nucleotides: TGTGCCATCAGTGCAGGGGGCAACAACGAGCAGTACTTC.

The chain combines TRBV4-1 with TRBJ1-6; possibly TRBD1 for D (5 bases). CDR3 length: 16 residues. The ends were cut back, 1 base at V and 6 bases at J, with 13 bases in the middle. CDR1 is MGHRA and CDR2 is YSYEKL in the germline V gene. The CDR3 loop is CASSQGWGLTNSPLHF. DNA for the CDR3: TGCGCCAGCAGCCAAGGATGGGGACTGACTAATTCACCCCTCCACTTT.

In nucleotides, the CDR3 is TGTGCCAGCAGCTTATCATCAGGACAGGGGGCACCGAACACTGAAGCTTTCTTT. Its translation is CASSLSSGQGAPNTEAFF. The chain combines TRBV7-6 with TRBJ1-1; TRBD1 matches 11 bases. Per germline, CDR1 SGHVS and CDR2 FNYEAQ. Trimming at V came to 2 bases and at J to 1 base, leaving 9 bases not matched to a gene. This CDR3 contains 18 residues.

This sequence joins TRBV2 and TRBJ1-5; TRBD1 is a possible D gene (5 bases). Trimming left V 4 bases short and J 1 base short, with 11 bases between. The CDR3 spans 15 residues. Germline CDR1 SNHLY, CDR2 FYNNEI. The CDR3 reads CASSVGVMSNQPQHF. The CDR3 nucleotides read TGTGCCAGCAGTGTAGGGGTAATGAGCAATCAGCCCCAGCATTTT. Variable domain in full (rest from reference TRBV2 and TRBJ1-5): EPEVTQTPSHQVTQMGQEVILRCVPISNHLYFYWYRQILGQKVEFLVSFYNNEISEKSEIFDDQFSVERPDGSNFTLKIRSTKLEDSAMYFCASSVGVMSNQPQHFGDGTRLSIL.

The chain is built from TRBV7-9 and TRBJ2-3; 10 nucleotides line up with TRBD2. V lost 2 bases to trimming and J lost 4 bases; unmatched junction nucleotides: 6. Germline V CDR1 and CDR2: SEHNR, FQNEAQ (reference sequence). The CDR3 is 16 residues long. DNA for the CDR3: TGTGCCAGCAGCTTAACCTCTAGCGGGGGTTCAGATACGCAGTATTTT. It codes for CASSLTSSGGSDTQYF.

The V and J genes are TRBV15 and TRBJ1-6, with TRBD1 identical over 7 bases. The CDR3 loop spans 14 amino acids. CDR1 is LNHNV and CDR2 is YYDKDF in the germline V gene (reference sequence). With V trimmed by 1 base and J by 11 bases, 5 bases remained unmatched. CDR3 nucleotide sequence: TGTGCCACCAGCAGAGCCGGGACAGTGACACCCCTCCACTTT. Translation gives CATSRAGTVTPLHF.

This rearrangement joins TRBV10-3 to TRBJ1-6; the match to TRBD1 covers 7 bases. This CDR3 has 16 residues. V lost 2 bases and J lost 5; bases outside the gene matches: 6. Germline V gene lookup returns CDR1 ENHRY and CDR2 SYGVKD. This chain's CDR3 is CAISERGTDHNSPLHF. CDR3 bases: TGTGCCATCAGTGAGAGGGGGACAGACCATAATTCACCCCTCCACTTT.

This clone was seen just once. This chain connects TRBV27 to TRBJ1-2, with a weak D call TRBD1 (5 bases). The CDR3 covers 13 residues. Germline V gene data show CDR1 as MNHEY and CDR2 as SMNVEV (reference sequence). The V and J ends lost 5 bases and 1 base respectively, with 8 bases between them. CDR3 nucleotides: TGTGCCAGCAGTCCTCAGGGTAACTATGGCTACACCTTC. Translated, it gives CASSPQGNYGYTF.

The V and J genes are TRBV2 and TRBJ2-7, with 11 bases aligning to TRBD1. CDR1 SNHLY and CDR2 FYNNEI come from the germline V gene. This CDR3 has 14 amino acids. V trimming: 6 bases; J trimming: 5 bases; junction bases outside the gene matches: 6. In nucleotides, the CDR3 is TGTGCCAGCAGGGACAGGGGGCTTGGGAACGAGCAGTACTTC. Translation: CASRDRGLGNEQYF.

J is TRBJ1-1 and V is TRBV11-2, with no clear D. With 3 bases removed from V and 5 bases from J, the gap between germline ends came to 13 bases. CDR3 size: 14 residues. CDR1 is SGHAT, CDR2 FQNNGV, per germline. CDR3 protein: CASSFEQAITEAFF. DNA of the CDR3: TGTGCCAGCAGCTTTGAGCAGGCTATAACTGAAGCTTTCTTT.

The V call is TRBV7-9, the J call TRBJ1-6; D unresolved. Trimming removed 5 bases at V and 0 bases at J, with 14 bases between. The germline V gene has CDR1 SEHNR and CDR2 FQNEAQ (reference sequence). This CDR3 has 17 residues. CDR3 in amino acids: CASSPPVGSSYNSPLHF. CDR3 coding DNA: TGTGCCAGCAGCCCGCCGGTGGGGAGCTCCTATAATTCACCCCTCCACTTT.

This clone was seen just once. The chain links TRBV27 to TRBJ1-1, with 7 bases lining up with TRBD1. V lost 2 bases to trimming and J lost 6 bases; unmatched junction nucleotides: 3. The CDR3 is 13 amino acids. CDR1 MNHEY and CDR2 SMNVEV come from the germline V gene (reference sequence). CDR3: CASSLIQGAEAFF. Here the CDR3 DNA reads TGTGCCAGCAGTTTAATCCAGGGGGCTGAAGCTTTCTTT.

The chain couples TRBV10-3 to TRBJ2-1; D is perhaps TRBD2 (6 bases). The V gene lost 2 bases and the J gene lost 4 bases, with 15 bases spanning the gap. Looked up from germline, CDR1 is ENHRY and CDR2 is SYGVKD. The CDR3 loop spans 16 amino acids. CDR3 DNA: TGTGCCATCAGTGAGGGTTGGGGGGAAGGGTACAATGAGCAGTTCTTC. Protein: CAISEGWGEGYNEQFF.

The CDR3 spells CASSEAEEKLFF. The CDR3 region has the DNA TGTGCCAGCAGTGAAGCTGAGGAAAAACTGTTTTTT. The chain combines TRBV2 with TRBJ1-4, with D unresolved. The V gene lost 0 bases and the J gene lost 8 bases, with 4 bases spanning the gap. Germline V gene lookup returns CDR1 SNHLY and CDR2 FYNNEI. This CDR3 region has 12 residues.

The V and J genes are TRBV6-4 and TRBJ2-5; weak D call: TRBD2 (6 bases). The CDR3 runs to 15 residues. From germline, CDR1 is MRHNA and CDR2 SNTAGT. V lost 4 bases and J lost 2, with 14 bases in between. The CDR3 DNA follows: TGTGCCAGCAGTGCGGGGACTTCCCCTCAAGAGACCCAGTACTTC. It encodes CASSAGTSPQETQYF.

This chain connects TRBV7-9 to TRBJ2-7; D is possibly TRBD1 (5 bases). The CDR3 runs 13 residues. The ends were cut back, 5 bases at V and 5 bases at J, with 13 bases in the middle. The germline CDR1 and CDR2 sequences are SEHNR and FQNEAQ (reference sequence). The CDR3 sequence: CASSKWSQDEQYF. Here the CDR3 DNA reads TGTGCCAGCAGCAAATGGTCACAGGACGAGCAGTACTTC. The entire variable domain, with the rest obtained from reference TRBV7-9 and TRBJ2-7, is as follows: DTGVSQNPRHKITKRGQNVTFRCDPISEHNRLYWYRQTLGQGPEFLTYFQNEAQLEKSRLLSDRFSAERPKGSFSTLEIQRTEQGDSAMYLCASSKWSQDEQYFGPGTRLTVT.

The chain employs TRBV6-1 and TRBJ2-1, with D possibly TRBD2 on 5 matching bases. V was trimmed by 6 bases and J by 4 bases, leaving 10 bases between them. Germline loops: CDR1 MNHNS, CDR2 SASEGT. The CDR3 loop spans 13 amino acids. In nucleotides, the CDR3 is TGTGCCAGCAGCCGGGATTGGTACAATGAGCAGTTCTTC. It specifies CASSRDWYNEQFF.

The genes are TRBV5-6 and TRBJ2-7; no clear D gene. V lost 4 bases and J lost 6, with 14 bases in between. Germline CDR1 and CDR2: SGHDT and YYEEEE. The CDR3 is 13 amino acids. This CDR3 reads CASSLVGGGEQYF. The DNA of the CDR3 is TGTGCCAGCAGCCTGGTCGGTGGCGGCGAGCAGTACTTC. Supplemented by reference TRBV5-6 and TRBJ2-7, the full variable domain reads DAGVTQSPTHLIKTRGQQVTLRCSPKSGHDTVSWYQQALGQGPQFIFQYYEEEERQRGNFPDRFSGHQFPNYSSELNVNALLLGDSALYLCASSLVGGGEQYFGPGTRLTVT.

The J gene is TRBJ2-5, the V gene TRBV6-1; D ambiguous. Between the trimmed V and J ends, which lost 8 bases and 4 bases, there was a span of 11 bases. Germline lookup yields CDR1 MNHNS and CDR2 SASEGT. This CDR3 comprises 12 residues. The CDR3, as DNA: TGTGCCAGCGGTGGGGTAGCAGAGACCCAGTACTTC. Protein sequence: CASGGVAETQYF.

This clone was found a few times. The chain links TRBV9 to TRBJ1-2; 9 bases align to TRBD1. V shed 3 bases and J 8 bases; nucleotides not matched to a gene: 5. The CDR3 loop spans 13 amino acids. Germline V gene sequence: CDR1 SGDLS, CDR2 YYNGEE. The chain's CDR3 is CASSGWTGEGYTF. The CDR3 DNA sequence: TGTGCCAGCAGCGGATGGACAGGGGAAGGCTACACCTTC.

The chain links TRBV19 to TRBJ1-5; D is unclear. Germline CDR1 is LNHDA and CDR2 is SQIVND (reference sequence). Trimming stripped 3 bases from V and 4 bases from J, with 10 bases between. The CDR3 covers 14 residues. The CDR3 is CASSMFSPNQPQHF. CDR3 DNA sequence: TGTGCCAGTAGTATGTTTAGCCCTAATCAGCCCCAGCATTTT. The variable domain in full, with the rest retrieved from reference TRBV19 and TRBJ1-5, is DGGITQSPKYLFRKEGQNVTLSCEQNLNHDAMYWYRQDPGQGLRLIYYSQIVNDFQKGDIAEGYSVSREKKESFPLTVTSAQKNPTAFYLCASSMFSPNQPQHFGDGTRLSIL.

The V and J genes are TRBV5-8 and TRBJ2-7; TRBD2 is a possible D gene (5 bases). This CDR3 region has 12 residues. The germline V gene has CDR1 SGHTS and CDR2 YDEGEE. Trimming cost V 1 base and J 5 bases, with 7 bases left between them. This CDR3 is CASSLTGNEQYF. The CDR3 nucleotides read TGTGCCAGCAGCTTGACGGGAAACGAGCAGTACTTC.

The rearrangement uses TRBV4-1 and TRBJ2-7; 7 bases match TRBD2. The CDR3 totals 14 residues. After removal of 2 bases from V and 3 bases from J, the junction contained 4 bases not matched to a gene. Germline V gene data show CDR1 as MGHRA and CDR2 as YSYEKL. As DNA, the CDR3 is TGCGCCAGCAGCCAATCCGGGGAGGGCTACGAGCAGTACTTC. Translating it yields CASSQSGEGYEQYF.

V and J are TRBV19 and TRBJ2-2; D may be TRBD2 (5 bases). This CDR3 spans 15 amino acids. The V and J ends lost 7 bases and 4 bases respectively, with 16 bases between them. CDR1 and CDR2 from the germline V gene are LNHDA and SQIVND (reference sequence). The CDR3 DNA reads TGTGCCAGTATAGAAAAGGGAGATCTCACCGGGGAGCTGTTTTTT. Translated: CASIEKGDLTGELFF.